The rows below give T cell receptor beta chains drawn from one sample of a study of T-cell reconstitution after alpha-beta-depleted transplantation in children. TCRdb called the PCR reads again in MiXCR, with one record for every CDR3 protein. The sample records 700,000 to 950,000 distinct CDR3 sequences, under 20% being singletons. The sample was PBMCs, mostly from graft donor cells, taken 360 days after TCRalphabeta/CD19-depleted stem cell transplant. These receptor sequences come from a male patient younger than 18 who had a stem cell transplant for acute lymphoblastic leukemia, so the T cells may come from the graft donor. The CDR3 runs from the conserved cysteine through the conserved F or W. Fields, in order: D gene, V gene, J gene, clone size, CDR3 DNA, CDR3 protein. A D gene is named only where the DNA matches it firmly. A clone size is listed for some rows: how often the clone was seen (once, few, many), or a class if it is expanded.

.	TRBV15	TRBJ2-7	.	TGTGCCACCAGCAGAGATAGGGGCCTGGGGAAGGCGTCCTACGAGCAGTACTTC	CATSRDRGLGKASYEQYF
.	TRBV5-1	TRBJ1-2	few	TGCGCCAGCAGCTTGGGACAGACCTCTAACTATGGCTACACCTTC	CASSLGQTSNYGYTF
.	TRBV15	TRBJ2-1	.	TGTGCCACCAGCAGAGAGGCAGCGGTGTTAAATGAGCAGTTCTTC	CATSREAAVLNEQFF
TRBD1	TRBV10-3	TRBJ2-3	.	TGTGCCATCAGTGAGCCGCCGACAGGGGGGACCACAGATACGCAGTATTTT	CAISEPPTGGTTDTQYF
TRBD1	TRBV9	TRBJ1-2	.	TGTGCCAGCAGCTCAGGTGTCTGGACAGGGCCCGCCTATGGCTACACCTTC	CASSSGVWTGPAYGYTF
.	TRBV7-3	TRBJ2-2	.	TGTGCCTCCGGAAGGGACGTCACCGGGGAGCTGTTTTTT	CASGRDVTGELFF
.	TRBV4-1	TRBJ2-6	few	TGCGCCAGCACCCCGACGGAACAGAGCTCTGGGGCCAACGTCCTGACTTTC	CASTPTEQSSGANVLTF
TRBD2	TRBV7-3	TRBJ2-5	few	TGTGCCAGCAGGCAGGAAGCGGGAGAGGGAGAGACCCAGTACTTC	CASRQEAGEGETQYF
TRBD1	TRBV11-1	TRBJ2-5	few	TGTGCCAGCAGTTCCGGACAGGACGCTATACTAGGAAAAGAGACCCAGTACTTC	CASSSGQDAILGKETQYF
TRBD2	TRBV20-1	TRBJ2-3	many	TGCAGTGCTATAACCCGGACTAGCGGGAAACTACGGACAGATACGCAGTATTTT	CSAITRTSGKLRTDTQYF
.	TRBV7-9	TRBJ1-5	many	TGTGCCAGCAGCCATCCCAATCAGCCCCAGCATTTT	CASSHPNQPQHF
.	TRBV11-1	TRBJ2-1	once	TGTGCCAGCAGTAACCTCTCTGAAGGAGGTGAGCAGTTCTTC	CASSNLSEGGEQFF
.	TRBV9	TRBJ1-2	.	TGTGCCAGCAGCACGGGGGTCGGCTATGGCTACACCTTC	CASSTGVGYGYTF
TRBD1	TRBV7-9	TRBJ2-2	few	TGTGCCCATCGAACAGGGGCTCGAGTGGCCGGGGAGCTGTTTTTT	CAHRTGARVAGELFF
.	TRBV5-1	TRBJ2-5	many	TGCGCCAGCAGCTGGTACCAAGAGACCCAGTACTTC	CASSWYQETQYF
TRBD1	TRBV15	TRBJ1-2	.	TGTGCCACCAGCAGAAGCCTCGGGACAGGGGAGGGCTACACCTTC	CATSRSLGTGEGYTF
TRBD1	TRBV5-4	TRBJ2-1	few	TGTGCCAGCAGATCCGGGACAGGGAGTTACAATGAGCAGTTCTTC	CASRSGTGSYNEQFF
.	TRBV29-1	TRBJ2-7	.	TGCAGCGGCATCCGGGACGGCTACGAGCAGTACTTC	CSGIRDGYEQYF
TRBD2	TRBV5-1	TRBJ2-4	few	TGCGCCAGCAGGGAGGGAGGGACCTTAGCCAAAAACATTCAGTACTTC	CASREGGTLAKNIQYF
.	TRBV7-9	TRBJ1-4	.	TGTGCCAGCAGCTTAGGGTTCGGGGGGCGTGAGAATGAAAAACTGTTTTTT	CASSLGFGGRENEKLFF
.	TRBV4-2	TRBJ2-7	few	TGTGCCAGCAGCCAAGAAGCCCCTATTGTGGCGGGCTACGAGCAGTACTTC	CASSQEAPIVAGYEQYF
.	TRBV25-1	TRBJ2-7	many	TGTGCCAGCAGTGTACTATACGAGCAGTACTTC	CASSVLYEQYF
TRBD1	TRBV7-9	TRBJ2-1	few	TGTGCCAGCAGCTTAGTTCTCCGGGACAGGGGGGGCAATGAGCAGTTCTTC	CASSLVLRDRGGNEQFF
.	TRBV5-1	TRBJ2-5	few	TGCGCCAGCAGCTTGCCGCCGCAAGCGAGAGAGACCCAGTACTTC	CASSLPPQARETQYF
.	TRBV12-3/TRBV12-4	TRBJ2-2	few	TGTGCCAGCAGTTCTATAGGGGAAGTTGGCGGGGAGCTGTTTTTT	CASSSIGEVGGELFF